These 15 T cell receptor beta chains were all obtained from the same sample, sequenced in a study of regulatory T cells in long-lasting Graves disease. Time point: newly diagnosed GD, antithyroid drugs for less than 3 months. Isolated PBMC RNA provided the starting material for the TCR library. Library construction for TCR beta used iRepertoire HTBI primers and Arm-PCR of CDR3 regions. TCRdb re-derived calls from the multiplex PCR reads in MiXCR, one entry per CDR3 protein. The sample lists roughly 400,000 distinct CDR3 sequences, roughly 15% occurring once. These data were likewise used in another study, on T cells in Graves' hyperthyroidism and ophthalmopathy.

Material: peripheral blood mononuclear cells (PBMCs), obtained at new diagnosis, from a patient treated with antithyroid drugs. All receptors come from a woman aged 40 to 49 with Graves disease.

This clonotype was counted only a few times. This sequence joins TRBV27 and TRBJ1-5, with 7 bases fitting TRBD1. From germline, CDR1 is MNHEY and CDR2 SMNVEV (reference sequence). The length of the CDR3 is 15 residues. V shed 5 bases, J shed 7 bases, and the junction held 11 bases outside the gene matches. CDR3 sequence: CASSPGTVRRQPQHF. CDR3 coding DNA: TGTGCCAGCAGTCCCGGGACAGTGCGCCGACAGCCCCAGCATTTT.

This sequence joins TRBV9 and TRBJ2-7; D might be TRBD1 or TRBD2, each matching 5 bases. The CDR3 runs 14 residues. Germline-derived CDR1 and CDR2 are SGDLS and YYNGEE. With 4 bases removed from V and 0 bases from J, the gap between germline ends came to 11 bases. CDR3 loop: CASSRGANSYEQYF. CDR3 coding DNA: TGTGCCAGCAGCCGAGGGGCCAACTCCTACGAGCAGTACTTC.

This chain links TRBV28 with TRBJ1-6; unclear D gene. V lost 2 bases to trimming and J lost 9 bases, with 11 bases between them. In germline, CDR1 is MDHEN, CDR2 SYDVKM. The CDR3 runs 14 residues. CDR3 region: CASSLSLVFSPLHF. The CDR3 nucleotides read TGTGCCAGCAGTTTAAGCCTTGTGTTTTCACCCCTCCACTTT.

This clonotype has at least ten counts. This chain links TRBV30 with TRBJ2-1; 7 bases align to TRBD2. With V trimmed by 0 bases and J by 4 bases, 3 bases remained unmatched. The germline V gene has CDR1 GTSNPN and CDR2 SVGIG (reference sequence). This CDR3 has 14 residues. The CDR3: CAWSVLAGYNEQFF. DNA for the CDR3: TGTGCCTGGAGTGTCTTAGCGGGTTACAATGAGCAGTTCTTC.

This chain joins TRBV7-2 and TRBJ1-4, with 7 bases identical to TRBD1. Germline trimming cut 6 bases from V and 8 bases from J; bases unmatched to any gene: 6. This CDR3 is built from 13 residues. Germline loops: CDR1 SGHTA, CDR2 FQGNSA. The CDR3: CASREQGNEKLFF. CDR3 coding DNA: TGTGCCAGCAGAGAACAGGGGAACGAAAAACTGTTTTTT.

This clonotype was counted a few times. The CDR3 reads CASSLVLWREIQETQYF. The CDR3 region has the DNA TGTGCCAGCAGCTTAGTCCTATGGCGGGAGATACAAGAGACCCAGTACTTC. V and J are TRBV11-3 and TRBJ2-5, with 7 bases matching TRBD2. The germline gives CDR1 SGHNT, CDR2 YENEEA. This CDR3 has 17 residues. Trimming cost V 1 base and J 2 bases; bases outside gene matches: 10. The whole variable domain, remainder taken from reference TRBV11-3 and TRBJ2-5, is EAGVVQSPRYKIIEKKQPVAFWCNPISGHNTLYWYLQNLGQGPELLIRYENEEAVDDSQLPKDRFSAERLKGVDSTLKIQPAELGDSAVYLCASSLVLWREIQETQYFGPGTRLLVL.

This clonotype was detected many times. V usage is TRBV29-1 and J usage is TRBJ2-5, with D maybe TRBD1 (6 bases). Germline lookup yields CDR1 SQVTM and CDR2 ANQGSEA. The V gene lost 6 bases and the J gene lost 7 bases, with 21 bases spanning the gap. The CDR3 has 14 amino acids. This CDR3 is CSVAPQGTPGTQYF. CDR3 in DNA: TGCAGCGTGGCACCGCAGGGGACCCCTGGGACCCAGTACTTC. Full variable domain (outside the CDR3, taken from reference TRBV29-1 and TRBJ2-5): SAVISQKPSRDICQRGTSLTIQCQVDSQVTMMFWYRQQPGQSLTLIATANQGSEATYESGFVIDKFPISRPNLTFSTLTVSNMSPEDSSIYLCSVAPQGTPGTQYFGPGTRLLVL.

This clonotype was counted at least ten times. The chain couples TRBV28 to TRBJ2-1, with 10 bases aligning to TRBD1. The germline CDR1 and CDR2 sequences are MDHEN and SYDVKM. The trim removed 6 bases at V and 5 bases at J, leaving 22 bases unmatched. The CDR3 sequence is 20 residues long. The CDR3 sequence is CASRPLFSSATGGADNEQFF. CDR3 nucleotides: TGTGCCAGCAGACCCCTCTTCTCCAGCGCGACAGGGGGCGCAGACAATGAGCAGTTCTTC.

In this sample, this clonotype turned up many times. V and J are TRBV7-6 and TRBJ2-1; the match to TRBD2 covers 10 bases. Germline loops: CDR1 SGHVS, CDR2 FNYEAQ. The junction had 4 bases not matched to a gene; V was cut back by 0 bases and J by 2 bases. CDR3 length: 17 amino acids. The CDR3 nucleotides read TGTGCCAGCAGCTTAGCTAGCGGGAGGTTGGCCTACAATGAGCAGTTCTTC. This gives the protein CASSLASGRLAYNEQFF.

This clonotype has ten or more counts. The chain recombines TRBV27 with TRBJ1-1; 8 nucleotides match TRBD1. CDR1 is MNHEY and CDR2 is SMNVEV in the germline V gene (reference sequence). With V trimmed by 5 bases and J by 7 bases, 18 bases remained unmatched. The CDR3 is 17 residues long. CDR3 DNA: TGTGCCAGCAGTCTGGGTGGGACAGGCCACTATAATTTTGAAGCTTTCTTT. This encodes CASSLGGTGHYNFEAFF.

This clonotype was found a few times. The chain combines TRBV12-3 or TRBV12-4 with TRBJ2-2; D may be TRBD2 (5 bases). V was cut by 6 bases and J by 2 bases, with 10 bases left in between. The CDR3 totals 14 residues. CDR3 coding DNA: TGTGCCAGCAGGGGAGCATTAAACACCGGGGAGCTGTTTTTT. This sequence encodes CASRGALNTGELFF.

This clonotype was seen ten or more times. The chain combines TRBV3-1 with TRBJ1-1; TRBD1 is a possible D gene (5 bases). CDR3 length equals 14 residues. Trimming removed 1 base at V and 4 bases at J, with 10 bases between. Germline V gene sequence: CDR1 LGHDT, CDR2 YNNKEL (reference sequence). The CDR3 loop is CASSQVAGSTEAFF. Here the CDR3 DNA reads TGTGCCAGCAGCCAAGTTGCAGGGAGCACTGAAGCTTTCTTT.

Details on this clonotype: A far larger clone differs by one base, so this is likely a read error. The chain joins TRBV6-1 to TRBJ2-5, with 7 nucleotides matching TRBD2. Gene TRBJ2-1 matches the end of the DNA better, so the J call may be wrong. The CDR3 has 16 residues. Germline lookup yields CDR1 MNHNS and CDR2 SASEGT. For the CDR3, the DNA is TGTGCCAGCAGAAAGGGACCAGCGGGAAATTGGAATGAGCAGTTCTTC. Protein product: CASRKGPAGNWNEQFF.

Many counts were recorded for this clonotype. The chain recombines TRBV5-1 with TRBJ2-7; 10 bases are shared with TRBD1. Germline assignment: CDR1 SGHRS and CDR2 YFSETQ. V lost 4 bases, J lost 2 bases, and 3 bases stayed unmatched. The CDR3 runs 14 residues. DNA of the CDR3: TGCGCCAGCAGCCACGGACAGGGGGCCTACGAGCAGTACTTC. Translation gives CASSHGQGAYEQYF.

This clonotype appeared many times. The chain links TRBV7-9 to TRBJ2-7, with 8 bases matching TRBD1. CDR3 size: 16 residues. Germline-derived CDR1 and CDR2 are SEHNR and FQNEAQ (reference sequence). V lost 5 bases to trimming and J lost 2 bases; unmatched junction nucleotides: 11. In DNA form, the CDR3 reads TGTGCCAGCAGCCCGAGAGACAGGGGTGGGGCCTACGAGCAGTACTTC. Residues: CASSPRDRGGAYEQYF.